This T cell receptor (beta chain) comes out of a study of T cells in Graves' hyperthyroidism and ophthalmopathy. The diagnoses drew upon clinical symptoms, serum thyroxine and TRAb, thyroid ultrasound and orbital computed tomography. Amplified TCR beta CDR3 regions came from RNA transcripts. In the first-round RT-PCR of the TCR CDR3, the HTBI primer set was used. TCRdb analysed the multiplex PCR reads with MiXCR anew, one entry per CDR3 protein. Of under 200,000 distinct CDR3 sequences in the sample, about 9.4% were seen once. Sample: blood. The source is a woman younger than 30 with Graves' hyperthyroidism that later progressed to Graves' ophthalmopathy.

CDR3 coding DNA: TGTGCCAGTAGGCCATTTGGGAACACTGAAGCTTTCTTT. Protein product: CASRPFGNTEAFF. The chain is built from TRBV19 and TRBJ1-1; no definite D call. The CDR3 is 13 amino acids. The V end lost 6 bases, the J end lost 1 base, and 9 bases lay between the germline ends. Germline V gives CDR1 LNHDA, CDR2 SQIVND (reference sequence).